A single T cell receptor (beta chain) is shown here with its context. Its antigen remains unidentified. Per-nucleotide qualities are absent, and no much larger clonotype sits a single base away. This entry comes from a study of T cell responses to AZD1222 COVID-19 vaccine (dated by TCRdb to the early 2020s). Context from the whole study: AZD1222 recipients with second doses at about 4 weeks or about 12 weeks were pooled, because spike-specific TCR depth and breadth did not differ between schedules. A total of over 230 trial participants underwent TCR sequencing, of whom 200 to 220 received two doses of AZD1222 and some 26 received two doses of the MenACWY control vaccine. Trial participants were enrolled by age into subgroups of 18-55, 56-69 and 70-plus years, and 148, 28 and 57 TCR-sequenced participants, respectively, were included in these subgroups. What the study reported, not specific to this receptor: Because no samples from the day 14 peak response were available, repertoires could be characterized only after the peak T cell response. Epitopes outside the regions mutated in the B.1.351 and B.1.1.7 variants were reportedly recognized by nearly half of the unique spike-specific TCRs. Participants were mostly white British and included more females than males, and it was suggested by the authors that clonal diversity may have been underestimated. After two AZD1222 doses, both the breadth and the depth of spike-specific TCRs were significantly higher than at day 0 and than in MenACWY recipients. Only five to seven AZD1222 recipients were SARS-CoV-2 seropositive at baseline, limiting conclusions about previously exposed vaccinees. Vaccine-associated CD4 TCRs spanned the whole spike protein, with dominant responses in regions 160-218 and 743-854. The 56-69-year group was small, and its depth increase did not reach significance, likely because of low power.

The CDR3 regions of human TCRbeta chains were analyzed by immunosequencing. Under the source paper's analysis protocol: Repertoire TCRs were matched against a reference library of SARS-CoV-2-specific TCRs generated with the MIRA antigen-specificity platform. Breadth was defined as the fraction of unique TCRs that were SARS-CoV-2-associated, and depth was defined as the fraction of total T cells that were SARS-CoV-2-associated. Each spike-specific TCR was assigned to its reactive spike region and to a CD4 or CD8 class using the MIRA data. Log10-transformed breadth and depth values were compared by one-way ANOVA with Sidak's multiple comparisons tests. This immuneACCESS table, as held by TCRdb, lists in-frame sequences with V and J called but not all clones. Of the missing ones, under half trace to an unresolved V gene in checked studies; the others have no known cause. D and trimming were read from the DNA, whereas the V and J calls and clone size are those reported in that table. Recorded for this sample are roughly 65,000 clones; about three quarters of them occurred a single time. Of the sample, 9.5% to 13% is held by the ten largest clones.

In the germline V gene, CDR1 corresponds to MNHEY and CDR2 to SVGAGI. From the cysteine through the phenylalanine, the CDR3 covers 14 amino acids. CDR3 DNA only is kept here, 42 bases in frame from base 1. V is clipped by 6 bases and J by 4 bases, and the sequence between their germline boundaries is 15 bases long. Interpreted using the paper, the time point label stands for: baseline before first vaccination. Samples from vaccinated people were obtained from the UK trials COV001 and COV002, which included a single-blind randomized controlled phase 2/3 trial of AZD1222 (ChAdOx1 nCoV-19) in healthy adults. For TCRbeta chain sequencing, PBMC samples were collected from trial participants at day 0 and at day 28 after the second dose.

The clonotype comes from an adult in good health. Recombination joined TRBV6-5 with TRBJ1-2, and the D gene may be TRBD1, 6 bases matching. The sample was peripheral blood, taken on day 0 of AZD1222 vaccination. The encoded CDR3 is CASRDRGGLYGYTF. The DNA sequence is TGTGCCAGCAGGGACCGGGGGGGGCTCTATGGCTACACCTTC.